Below are 17 T cell receptor beta chains sequenced from a single sample in a study of human T cells and chemical hapten exposure. Time point denoted: pre-sensitization, week 0. Treatment denoted: therapeutic diphenylcyclopropenone sensitization with weekly scalp DPC. TCRdb independently ran MiXCR on the RACE reads; one entry per CDR3 protein. This sample yields approximately 260,000 distinct CDR3 sequences, of which 7.5% to 9% are seen a single time; more than 1% belongs to the top ten. The input for sequencing was whole blood, taken in connection with sensitization to the hapten diphenylcyclopropenone (DPC). These receptor sequences come from a young man with alopecia areata. Some clones in this sample may be carry-over from other donors' samples.

The rearrangement joins TRBV24-1 to TRBJ2-1; perhaps TRBD1 as D (6 bases). V was trimmed by 4 bases and J by 4 bases, leaving 13 bases between them. The CDR3 contains 15 residues. Germline-derived CDR1 and CDR2 are KGHDR and SFDVKD. DNA for the CDR3: TGTGCCACCAGTGACATTGACAGGATATACAATGAGCAGTTCTTC. It codes for CATSDIDRIYNEQFF.

This clonotype was seen at least ten times. The V call is TRBV3-1, the J call TRBJ2-7, with 9 bases identical to TRBD1. Trimming took 3 bases from V and 3 from J; bases not matched to a gene: 3. CDR1 is LGHDT and CDR2 is YNNKEL in the germline V gene (reference sequence). This CDR3 has 14 residues. CDR3: CASSHRTGVYEQYF. As DNA, the CDR3 is TGTGCCAGCAGCCACCGGACAGGGGTCTACGAGCAGTACTTC.

This chain connects TRBV3-1 to TRBJ1-4; D ambiguous. The germline V and J ends were trimmed by 2 bases and 5 bases, with 6 bases remaining between them. The CDR3 is made up of 13 amino acids. Germline assignment: CDR1 LGHDT and CDR2 YNNKEL (reference sequence). The CDR3 DNA reads TGTGCCAGCAGCCAATACGGCAATGAAAAACTGTTTTTT. The encoded protein is CASSQYGNEKLFF.

This clonotype was recorded many times. The J gene is TRBJ1-5, the V gene TRBV5-5; D gene ambiguous. The CDR3 contains 14 residues. CDR1 is SGHKS and CDR2 is YYEKEE in the germline V gene (reference sequence). Trimming shortened V by 1 base and J by 3 bases, and 8 bases separated the two germline ends. Here the CDR3 DNA reads TGTGCCAGCAGCTTGAAAGGGCTCAATCAGCCCCAGCATTTT. Translating gives CASSLKGLNQPQHF.

This clonotype was recorded a few times. This chain joins TRBV9 and TRBJ2-1; TRBD1 agrees at 9 bases. The germline gives CDR1 SGDLS, CDR2 YYNGEE. The CDR3 has 17 amino acids. The V and J ends lost 0 bases and 4 bases, in that order; junction bases with no gene match: 8. The CDR3 reads CASSVGRGTGLYNEQFF. The CDR3 nucleotides are TGTGCCAGCAGCGTAGGAAGGGGGACAGGGCTATACAATGAGCAGTTCTTC.

This rearrangement joins TRBV24-1 to TRBJ2-2; possibly TRBD2 for D (6 bases). Trimming shortened V by 4 bases and J by 0 bases, and 14 bases separated the two germline ends. This CDR3 spans 17 amino acids. Germline lookup yields CDR1 KGHDR and CDR2 SFDVKD. CDR3 sequence: CATSEARGSSNTGELFF. CDR3 DNA: TGTGCCACCAGTGAGGCCCGGGGGAGTTCGAACACCGGGGAGCTGTTTTTT.

This sequence joins TRBV29-1 and TRBJ1-5; 10 bases fit TRBD1. With V trimmed by 7 bases and J by 0 bases, 12 bases remained unmatched. CDR3 length: 17 amino acids. Germline V gene sequence: CDR1 SQVTM, CDR2 ANQGSEA. CDR3 residues: CSALRGQGRYSNQPQHF. CDR3 bases: TGCAGCGCCCTAAGGGGACAGGGGCGATATAGCAATCAGCCCCAGCATTTT.

Only a few counts were recorded for this clonotype. V is TRBV4-3 and J is TRBJ1-3; the match to TRBD1 covers 8 bases. The CDR3 loop spans 16 amino acids. The J segment lost 0 bases and the V segment lost 4 bases, leaving 5 bases of the junction unmatched. CDR1 is LGHNA and CDR2 is YSLEER in the germline V gene. CDR3 sequence reads: CASSPGTGDSGNTIYF. The CDR3 coding sequence is TGCGCCAGCAGCCCCGGGACAGGTGACTCTGGAAACACCATATATTTT.

The CDR3 DNA reads as TGTGCCAGCAGTGTTGGACGGAGCACAGATACGCAGTATTTT. Encoded protein: CASSVGRSTDTQYF. The rearrangement uses TRBV2 and TRBJ2-3; no firm D call. The V gene's germline CDR1 is SNHLY and CDR2 FYNNEI. The ends were cut back, 4 bases at V and 0 bases at J, with 8 bases in the middle. The CDR3 consists of 14 residues. The variable domain in full, with the rest retrieved from reference TRBV2 and TRBJ2-3, is EPEVTQTPSHQVTQMGQEVILRCVPISNHLYFYWYRQILGQKVEFLVSFYNNEISEKSEIFDDQFSVERPDGSNFTLKIRSTKLEDSAMYFCASSVGRSTDTQYFGPGTRLTVL.

DNA for the CDR3: TGTGCCACCAGTGATTTGCAGGGGCGAGATGGCTACACCTTC. It encodes CATSDLQGRDGYTF. J is TRBJ1-2 and V is TRBV24-1; possible D gene TRBD1, 6 bases. Trimming removed 0 bases from V and 6 bases from J, with 10 bases in between. The CDR3 extends over 14 amino acids. Germline V gene data show CDR1 as KGHDR and CDR2 as SFDVKD.

This clonotype was counted only a few times. This chain joins TRBV4-3 and TRBJ1-4; perhaps TRBD1 as D (5 bases). The length of the CDR3 is 15 residues. In germline, CDR1 is LGHNA, CDR2 YSLEER. Trimming stripped 0 bases from V and 7 bases from J, with 12 bases between. CDR3 sequence reads: CASSQDRDGREKLFF. The CDR3, as DNA: TGCGCCAGCAGCCAAGACCGGGACGGCCGTGAAAAACTGTTTTTT.

J is TRBJ1-1 and V is TRBV10-3, with 9 nucleotides matching TRBD1. Trimming took 4 bases from V and 3 from J; bases not matched to a gene: 9. CDR3 length: 16 residues. Germline-derived CDR1 and CDR2 are ENHRY and SYGVKD. The CDR3 sequence is CAISAGTGLGHTEAFF. CDR3 in DNA: TGTGCCATCAGTGCCGGGACAGGGCTCGGTCACACTGAAGCTTTCTTT.

This clonotype was detected a few times. This sequence joins TRBV12-3 or TRBV12-4 and TRBJ2-3; maybe TRBD1 (5 bases). V gave up 5 bases and J gave up 3 bases, with 18 bases separating them. The CDR3 has 16 residues. This CDR3 is CASSAYRIQPTDTQYF. CDR3 sequence (DNA): TGTGCCAGCAGTGCTTACAGGATTCAACCTACAGATACGCAGTATTTT.

Ten or more counts support this clonotype. The rearrangement links TRBV7-2 to TRBJ1-1; D not resolved. Germline V lookup: CDR1 SGHTA, CDR2 FQGNSA. V lost 1 base, J lost 5 bases, and 8 bases lay in between. CDR3 length equals 13 residues. The CDR3 DNA follows: TGTGCCAGCAGCTTAGGGGAGGGTACTGAAGCTTTCTTT. It translates to CASSLGEGTEAFF.

The gene calls are TRBV10-3 and TRBJ2-2; TRBD1 agrees at 7 bases. The CDR3 loop spans 15 amino acids. Germline CDR1 is ENHRY and CDR2 is SYGVKD. V was pared by 8 bases and J by 5 bases, with 11 bases of the junction left unmatched. The CDR3 sequence: CAIHIGDRKTGELFF. The CDR3 DNA reads as TGTGCCATCCACATAGGGGACAGAAAAACCGGGGAGCTGTTTTTT.

The chain couples TRBV9 to TRBJ1-2; D gene uncertain. This CDR3 has 14 amino acids. Germline V gene sequence: CDR1 SGDLS, CDR2 YYNGEE. With 0 bases removed from V and 2 bases from J, the gap between germline ends came to 8 bases. In DNA, the CDR3 is TGTGCCAGCAGCGTAGCGACCGAAAACTATGGCTACACCTTC. Translation gives CASSVATENYGYTF.

This clonotype was recorded a few times. V is TRBV6-1 and J is TRBJ2-5; 10 bases are shared with TRBD1. CDR3 length: 14 residues. Germline V CDR1 and CDR2: MNHNS, SASEGT. V trimming: 7 bases; J trimming: 5 bases; junction bases outside the gene matches: 7. CDR3 nucleotide sequence: TGTGCCAGCACCCGTGGGACAGGGGTGGAGACCCAGTACTTC. Residues: CASTRGTGVETQYF.